A single sample gave rise to the 20 T cell receptor beta chains below, sequenced in a study of blood T cell repertoires in COVID-19. Some clones are missing from TCRdb's copy, which holds only in-frame ones; the method was immunoSEQ multiplex PCR. The sample lists about 240,000 clones; roughly 86% were seen once. Sequencing was done on a sample of peripheral blood. The receptors were gathered from a man of 80 years or more with acute or convalescent COVID-19.

The V gene is TRBV5-1, the J gene TRBJ2-7, with 7 bases lining up with TRBD1. The germline gives CDR1 SGHRS, CDR2 YFSETQ. The junction had 10 bases not matched to a gene; V was cut back by 1 base and J by 3 bases. The CDR3 spans 16 residues. In nucleotides, the CDR3 is TGCGCCAGCAGCTTGACCCCCGCACAGGGGATCTACGAGCAGTACTTC. This encodes CASSLTPAQGIYEQYF.

The gene calls are TRBV28 and TRBJ1-2; possibly TRBD1 for D (6 bases). The V and J ends lost 5 bases and 3 bases respectively, with 13 bases between them. The CDR3 consists of 14 residues. The germline CDR1 and CDR2 sequences are MDHEN and SYDVKM. The CDR3 protein is CASSTGTQDYGYTF. As DNA, the CDR3 is TGTGCCAGCAGTACCGGGACACAAGACTATGGCTACACCTTC.

This CDR3 is CASSEARQVQPQHF. The CDR3, as DNA: TGTGCCAGCAGTGAAGCGAGACAGGTTCAGCCCCAGCATTTT. This chain uses TRBV6-1 with TRBJ1-5; tentatively, D is TRBD1 (6 bases). Trimming pared 0 bases from V and 6 bases from J, leaving 9 bases between. The CDR3 is made up of 14 amino acids. Germline CDR1 and CDR2: MNHNS and SASEGT.

J is TRBJ2-7 and V is TRBV7-3; 12 bases match TRBD2. Germline loops: CDR1 SGHTA, CDR2 FQGTGA. V shed 5 bases, J shed 5 bases, and the junction held 4 bases outside the gene matches. CDR3 size: 14 residues. In DNA form, the CDR3 reads TGTGCCAGCAGCCCACTAGCGGGAGGCCACGAGCAGTACTTC. Translation gives CASSPLAGGHEQYF.

In this sample, this clone turned up a few times. This chain connects TRBV9 to TRBJ1-6, with 10 bases that match TRBD1. This CDR3 spans 14 amino acids. Trimming cost V 4 bases and J 8 bases; bases outside gene matches: 3. From germline, CDR1 is SGDLS and CDR2 YYNGEE. CDR3 coding DNA: TGTGCCAGCAGCCTCGGACAGGGGGATTCACCCCTCCACTTT. It is translated as CASSLGQGDSPLHF.

The chain is built from TRBV21-1 and TRBJ2-1; TRBD2 reflects the table's D call only, with no check against the DNA. TRBV21-1 corresponds to a pseudogene. The CDR3 is 13 amino acids. CDR3 protein: CASSHYNYNEQFF. For the CDR3, the DNA is TGTGCCAGCAGCCACTACAACTACAATGAGCAGTTCTTC.

The chain recombines TRBV19 with TRBJ2-1; D unclear. Per the germline V gene, CDR1 is LNHDA and CDR2 is SQIVND (reference sequence). V was shortened by 3 bases and J by 0 bases, with 6 bases between the two germline ends. This CDR3 contains 14 residues. The CDR3 nucleotides are TGTGCCAGTAGTATGCCAGGCTCCTACAATGAGCAGTTCTTC. Its protein product is CASSMPGSYNEQFF.

The V call is TRBV19, the J call TRBJ2-7; 9 bases fit TRBD1. Germline V gene data show CDR1 as LNHDA and CDR2 as SQIVND (reference sequence). The CDR3 has 14 residues. The trim removed 5 bases at V and 7 bases at J, leaving 9 bases unmatched. The CDR3 bases are TGTGCCAGTAGTCCACCGGACAGGGGAAGGGAGCAGTACTTC. It is translated as CASSPPDRGREQYF.

This chain uses TRBV4-2 with TRBJ1-6, with 7 nucleotides matching TRBD1. V was pared by 2 bases and J by 7 bases, with 5 bases of the junction left unmatched. CDR3 length: 15 amino acids. Germline values: CDR1 LGHNA, CDR2 YNFKEQ. CDR3 sequence reads: CASSQTGTDNSPLHF. The CDR3 region has the DNA TGTGCCAGCAGCCAAACCGGGACAGACAATTCACCCCTCCACTTT.

The chain carries TRBV10-3 and TRBJ1-2; D may be TRBD1 (6 bases). This CDR3 has 13 amino acids. V was clipped by 10 bases and J by 4 bases, with 16 bases between them. Germline CDR1 is ENHRY and CDR2 is SYGVKD. In DNA, the CDR3 is TGTGCCAACACACAGGGCCCGGGCTATGGCTACACCTTC. Protein: CANTQGPGYGYTF.

A remark on this clone: The same CDR3 also results from other DNA sequences found in this sample. The chain is built from TRBV28 and TRBJ1-2; D is possibly TRBD1 (5 bases). V was trimmed by 3 bases and J by 4 bases, leaving 12 bases between them. The CDR3 sequence is 14 residues long. Germline assignment: CDR1 MDHEN and CDR2 SYDVKM. The CDR3 region is CASSLTGGSYGYTF. CDR3 bases: TGTGCCAGCAGTTTGACGGGGGGGAGCTATGGCTACACCTTC.

The sample holds one count of this clone. The chain is built from TRBV15 and TRBJ2-4; D not certain. Trimming took 0 bases from V and 5 from J, leaving 8 bases between them. The CDR3 contains 14 residues. CDR1 is LNHNV, CDR2 YYDKDF, per germline (reference sequence). The chain's CDR3 is CATSRDPLQNIQYF. Here the CDR3 DNA reads TGTGCCACCAGCAGAGATCCCCTCCAAAACATTCAGTACTTC.

CDR3 amino acids: CASSLAGSKNQPQHF. The CDR3 DNA reads as TGTGCCAGCAGCTTGGCGGGTTCCAAGAATCAGCCCCAGCATTTT. The rearrangement uses TRBV5-4 and TRBJ1-5; D remains unclear. The CDR3 extends over 15 amino acids. V was shortened by 0 bases and J by 4 bases, with 11 bases between the two germline ends. Germline CDR1 SGHNT, CDR2 YYREEE (reference sequence).

The V gene is TRBV5-1, the J gene TRBJ1-1, with D unresolved. This CDR3 has 11 residues. The ends were cut back, 3 bases at V and 3 bases at J, with 3 bases in the middle. Germline loops: CDR1 SGHRS, CDR2 YFSETQ. As DNA, the CDR3 is TGCGCCAGCAGCTCGGACACTGAAGCTTTCTTT. Amino acids: CASSSDTEAFF.

This rearrangement joins TRBV11-1 to TRBJ1-3; no clear D gene. CDR1 is SGHAT, CDR2 FQDESV, per germline (reference sequence). This CDR3 region has 13 residues. V lost 5 bases and J lost 7, with 12 bases in between. This CDR3 is CASSRYGVNTIYF. The DNA for the CDR3 is TGTGCCAGCAGCCGTTATGGAGTCAACACCATATATTTT.

The V and J genes are TRBV7-2 and TRBJ1-1, with 8 bases fitting TRBD1. Trimming at V came to 5 bases and at J to 2 bases, leaving 16 bases not matched to a gene. The V gene's germline CDR1 is SGHTA and CDR2 FQGNSA. The CDR3 contains 18 residues. The CDR3: CASSLRTPGQDINTEAFF. CDR3 DNA: TGTGCCAGCAGCCTCAGAACCCCGGGACAGGACATAAACACTGAAGCTTTCTTT.

This chain links TRBV24-1 with TRBJ1-1; 8 bases match TRBD1. CDR1 and CDR2 (germline): KGHDR, SFDVKD. The trim removed 2 bases at V and 5 bases at J, leaving 6 bases unmatched. The CDR3 is made up of 15 amino acids. The CDR3, as DNA: TGTGCCACCAGTGATTCCCGGACAGGGCAGACTGAAGCTTTCTTT. This sequence encodes CATSDSRTGQTEAFF.

This clone was seen only once. The chain employs TRBV27 and TRBJ1-1; unclear D gene. The CDR3 totals 12 residues. Per germline, CDR1 MNHEY and CDR2 SMNVEV (reference sequence). Trimming shortened V by 6 bases and J by 0 bases, and 5 bases separated the two germline ends. The DNA of the CDR3 is TGTGCCAGCAGCCTACTGAACACTGAAGCTTTCTTT. Translated: CASSLLNTEAFF.

V gene TRBV6-4 combines with J gene TRBJ1-2; D is ambiguous. Germline lookup yields CDR1 MRHNA and CDR2 SNTAGT. This CDR3 region has 13 residues. Between the trimmed V and J ends, which lost 3 bases and 5 bases, there was a span of 10 bases. CDR3 nucleotides: TGTGCCAGCAGTGAGAACGGGATATATGGCTACACCTTC. Translating it yields CASSENGIYGYTF.

The V call is TRBV9, the J call TRBJ2-1; weak D call: TRBD2 (6 bases). The length of the CDR3 is 14 residues. Trimming took 3 bases from V and 4 from J, leaving 11 bases between them. The V gene's germline CDR1 is SGDLS and CDR2 YYNGEE. CDR3 loop: CASSEGLEYNEQFF. The CDR3 nucleotides read TGTGCCAGCAGCGAGGGACTCGAGTACAATGAGCAGTTCTTC.